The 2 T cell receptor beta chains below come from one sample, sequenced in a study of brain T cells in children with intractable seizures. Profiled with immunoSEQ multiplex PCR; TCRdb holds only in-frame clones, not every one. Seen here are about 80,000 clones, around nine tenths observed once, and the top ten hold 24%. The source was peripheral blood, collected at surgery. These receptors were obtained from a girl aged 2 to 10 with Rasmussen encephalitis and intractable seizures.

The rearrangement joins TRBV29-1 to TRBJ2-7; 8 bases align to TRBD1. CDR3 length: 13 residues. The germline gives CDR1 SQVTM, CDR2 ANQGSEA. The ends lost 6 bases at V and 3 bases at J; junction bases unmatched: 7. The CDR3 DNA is TGCAGCGTCCGACAGGGGTTAGGCTACGAGCAGTACTTC. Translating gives CSVRQGLGYEQYF.

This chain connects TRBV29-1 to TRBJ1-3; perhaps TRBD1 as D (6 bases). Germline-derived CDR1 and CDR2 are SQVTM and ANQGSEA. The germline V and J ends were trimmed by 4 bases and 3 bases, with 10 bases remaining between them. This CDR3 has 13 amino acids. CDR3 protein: CSVAGHLGNTIYF. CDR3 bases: TGCAGCGTTGCGGGACACCTTGGAAACACCATATATTTT.